The next 17 T cell receptor beta chains were all read from a single sample in a study of regulatory T cells in long-lasting Graves disease. To make TCR beta libraries, researchers used iRepertoire HTBI primers and Arm-PCR of CDR3 regions. TCRdb processed the multiplex PCR reads anew with MiXCR; each CDR3 protein has one entry. The sample holds some 470,000 distinct CDR3 sequences, 20% to 25% seen once. Time point in this sample: persistent/refractory GD, antithyroid drugs over 5 years with positive TRAb. Following extraction of RNA from PBMCs, that RNA was used to make the TCR library. Sequenced material: peripheral blood mononuclear cells (PBMCs), taken when the disease was refractory, from a patient treated with antithyroid drugs. These receptors were taken from a female donor with Graves disease.

Regarding this clonotype: This clone may be a read error of a much larger clone one base away. The chain recombines TRBV24-1 with TRBJ2-5, with 9 positions matching TRBD1. Germline V lookup: CDR1 KGHDR, CDR2 SFDVKD. The CDR3 spans 15 residues. The J segment lost 7 bases and the V segment lost 2 bases, leaving 7 bases of the junction unmatched. The CDR3 reads CATSDWGQGRATQYF. CDR3 nucleotide sequence: TGTGCCACCAGTGATTGGGGACAGGGTAGGGCGACCCAGTACTTC.

This clonotype was observed many times. The chain links TRBV9 to TRBJ2-5; 7 bases line up with TRBD2. CDR1 and CDR2 (germline): SGDLS, YYNGEE. The CDR3 consists of 14 residues. V was clipped by 0 bases and J by 4 bases; unmatched bases: 3. CDR3 in DNA: TGTGCCAGCAGCGTAGCTGGCGGGGGAGAGACCCAGTACTTC. It translates to CASSVAGGGETQYF.

In this sample, this clonotype turned up many times. The CDR3: CASSSTWEQYF. Here the CDR3 DNA reads TGTGCCAGCAGCTCAACGTGGGAGCAGTACTTC. The chain couples TRBV7-9 to TRBJ2-7; D remains unclear. Trimming removed 4 bases at V and 7 bases at J, with 8 bases between. CDR1 and CDR2 (germline): SEHNR, FQNEAQ (reference sequence). The CDR3 spans 11 residues.

The table lists this clonotype with a few counts. The genes are TRBV10-3 and TRBJ2-7; D remains ambiguous. V shed 7 bases and J shed 6 bases, with 22 bases lying between them. CDR1 and CDR2 from the germline V gene are ENHRY and SYGVKD. The CDR3 has 15 amino acids. The CDR3 reads CAIMGRSSEIREQYF. The CDR3 nucleotides are TGTGCCATCATGGGAAGGTCGAGCGAAATTCGCGAGCAGTACTTC.

This clonotype was observed a few times. This chain uses TRBV6-1 with TRBJ2-5, with D maybe TRBD1 (5 bases). This CDR3 comprises 15 residues. The V gene lost 4 bases and the J gene lost 2 bases, with 14 bases spanning the gap. Germline loops: CDR1 MNHNS, CDR2 SASEGT. CDR3 nucleotides: TGTGCCAGCAGTGGGGCGACAGCAACGCAAGAGACCCAGTACTTC. Its translation is CASSGATATQETQYF.

The chain carries TRBV20-1 and TRBJ2-7, with D perhaps TRBD2 (6 bases). Germline CDR1 reads DFQATT; CDR2 reads SNEGSKA (reference sequence). The CDR3 runs to 15 residues. V lost 5 bases to trimming and J lost 1 base, with 18 bases between them. Written as DNA, the CDR3 is TGCAGTGCTTATGGCATAGCGGAAACGTCCTACGAGCAGTACTTC. Protein sequence: CSAYGIAETSYEQYF.

The V call is TRBV28, the J call TRBJ2-2; D is perhaps TRBD2 (6 bases). V was clipped by 8 bases and J by 4 bases, with 14 bases between them. The CDR3 is 14 amino acids. Per germline, CDR1 MDHEN and CDR2 SYDVKM. In DNA form, the CDR3 reads TGTGCCAGCCTGGGTGGGGGGATCACCGGGGAGCTGTTTTTT. Protein: CASLGGGITGELFF. The variable domain in full, with the rest retrieved from reference TRBV28 and TRBJ2-2, is DVKVTQSSRYLVKRTGEKVFLECVQDMDHENMFWYRQDPGLGLRLIYFSYDVKMKEKGDIPEGYSVSREKKERFSLILESASTNQTSMYLCASLGGGITGELFFGEGSRLTVL.

The rearrangement links TRBV4-3 to TRBJ2-4, with a tentative D call TRBD2 (5 bases). V lost 0 bases and J lost 1, with 10 bases in between. The V gene's germline CDR1 is LGHNA and CDR2 YSLEER. The CDR3 is 16 residues long. Here the CDR3 reads CASSQDDGMAKNIQYF. DNA of the CDR3: TGCGCCAGCAGCCAAGATGACGGGATGGCCAAAAACATTCAGTACTTC.

The chain combines TRBV30 with TRBJ1-2; D call uncertain. The germline V gene has CDR1 GTSNPN and CDR2 SVGIG (reference sequence). This CDR3 contains 14 residues. Trimming removed 2 bases from V and 7 bases from J, with 17 bases in between. The CDR3 loop is CAWSLDTSVGGYTF. The DNA of the CDR3 is TGTGCCTGGAGTTTAGACACCTCTGTCGGTGGCTACACCTTC. Full variable domain (remainder filled in from reference TRBV30 and TRBJ1-2): SQTIHQWPATLVQPVGSPLSLECTVEGTSNPNLYWYRQAAGRGLQLLFYSVGIGQISSEVPQNLSASRPQDRQFILSSKKLLLSDSGFYLCAWSLDTSVGGYTFGSGTRLTVV.

This sequence joins TRBV24-1 and TRBJ2-5, with a possible D match to TRBD1 (6 bases). V was trimmed by 9 bases and J by 2 bases, leaving 15 bases between them. Germline V gives CDR1 KGHDR, CDR2 SFDVKD. This CDR3 spans 14 amino acids. The CDR3 nucleotides are TGTGCCACCCGGGCAGGGGATCCTCAAGAGACCCAGTACTTC. It yields the protein CATRAGDPQETQYF.

The chain carries TRBV6-1 and TRBJ2-2; D is perhaps TRBD1 (6 bases). The CDR3 contains 15 residues. Germline V gives CDR1 MNHNS, CDR2 SASEGT. Trimming cost V 4 bases and J 1 base, with 10 bases left between them. CDR3 protein: CASSAMTGNTGELFF. CDR3 coding DNA: TGTGCCAGCAGTGCGATGACAGGGAACACCGGGGAGCTGTTTTTT.

The chain has TRBV18 and TRBJ2-7; D gene uncertain. V lost 3 bases, J lost 5 bases, and 11 bases lay in between. The CDR3 runs to 13 residues. The germline CDR1 and CDR2 sequences are KGHSH and LQKENI. The CDR3 sequence is CASSPLNEDEQYF. The CDR3 nucleotides are TGTGCCAGCTCACCCTTAAATGAGGACGAGCAGTACTTC.

V and J are TRBV7-2 and TRBJ2-5, with D possibly being TRBD1 or TRBD2 (6 bases each). V was pared by 4 bases and J by 14 bases, with 20 bases between. CDR1 and CDR2 (germline): SGHTA, FQGNSA. There are 13 residues in the CDR3. The DNA for the CDR3 is TGTGCCAGCAGCTCCGGGGGCCAGGACGCCAAATACTTC. Encoded protein: CASSSGGQDAKYF.

Points on this clonotype: This may come from a read error, since a much larger clone is one base off. V is TRBV6-5 and J is TRBJ2-5, with TRBD2 matching 7 bases. Germline CDR1 MNHEY, CDR2 SVGAGI. Losses at the gene ends were 4 bases for V and 4 bases for J; bases not matched to a gene: 9. The CDR3 is made up of 15 amino acids. CDR3 sequence: CASSCGRGRLETQYF. CDR3 DNA sequence: TGTGCCAGCAGTTGCGGGCGGGGGAGGTTAGAGACCCAGTACTTC.

This clonotype was observed at least ten times. The V and J genes are TRBV18 and TRBJ2-5; no definite D call. The CDR3 length is 14 residues. Trimming removed 3 bases at V and 0 bases at J, with 8 bases between. Germline assignment: CDR1 KGHSH and CDR2 LQKENI. CDR3 loop: CASSPRRNQETQYF. The CDR3 DNA is TGTGCCAGCTCACCTCGCAGGAACCAAGAGACCCAGTACTTC.

The V call is TRBV7-6, the J call TRBJ2-7, with 8 bases lining up with TRBD1. The V and J ends lost 5 bases and 5 bases, in that order; junction bases with no gene match: 5. CDR3 size: 13 residues. Germline V gives CDR1 SGHVS, CDR2 FNYEAQ. CDR3 loop: CASSGSGGDEQYF. CDR3 in DNA: TGTGCCAGCAGCGGGTCAGGGGGCGACGAGCAGTACTTC.

This clonotype came up once. The chain couples TRBV5-1 to TRBJ2-7, with D maybe TRBD1 (6 bases). CDR3 length: 15 amino acids. V was cut by 1 base and J by 3 bases, with 14 bases left in between. CDR1 is SGHRS and CDR2 is YFSETQ in the germline V gene. CDR3 DNA: TGCGCCAGCAGCTTGACTCCCGGACAGCACTACGAGCAGTACTTC. It codes for CASSLTPGQHYEQYF.